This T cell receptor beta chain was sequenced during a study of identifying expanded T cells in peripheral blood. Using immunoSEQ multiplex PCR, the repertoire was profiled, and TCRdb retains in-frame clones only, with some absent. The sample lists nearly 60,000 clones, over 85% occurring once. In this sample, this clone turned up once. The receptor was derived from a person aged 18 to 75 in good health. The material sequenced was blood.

CDR3 residues: CASSEPSGGSYNEQFF. The CDR3, as DNA: TGTGCCAGCAGCGAGCCTAGCGGGGGGTCCTACAATGAGCAGTTCTTC. J is TRBJ2-1 and V is TRBV5-4; 11 positions agree with TRBD2. V was clipped by 4 bases and J by 1 base; unmatched bases: 4. There are 16 residues in the CDR3. CDR1 SGHNT and CDR2 YYREEE come from the germline V gene (reference sequence).